This passage covers 18 T cell receptor beta chains from one sample sequenced in a study of cytomegalovirus exposure and HLA in healthy donors. It was with 60 Vbeta and 13 Jbeta primers that the PCR ran. Clones were sequenced by immunoSEQ multiplex PCR, and TCRdb holds only the in-frame ones, with some missing. The sample carries more than 80,000 clones, roughly 74% recorded once. Sequencing used PBMCs. The origin of the receptors is a female donor in good health and CMV-seropositive.

The chain uses TRBV6-1 and TRBJ1-5, with D perhaps matching TRBD1 (6 bases). V lost 6 bases and J lost 2, with 11 bases in between. The CDR3 has 14 residues. CDR1 and CDR2 from the germline V gene are MNHNS and SASEGT. The CDR3 DNA sequence: TGTGCCAGCAGGGGTTACAGGGGCAATCAGCCCCAGCATTTT. Translation gives CASRGYRGNQPQHF.

The chain joins TRBV5-1 to TRBJ2-3; TRBD1 agrees at 7 bases. Per the germline V gene, CDR1 is SGHRS and CDR2 is YFSETQ. CDR3 size: 16 residues. The J segment lost 2 bases and the V segment lost 0 bases, leaving 6 bases of the junction unmatched. The CDR3 sequence: CASSLEAGGYTDTQYF. CDR3 DNA sequence: TGCGCCAGCAGCTTGGAGGCAGGGGGATACACAGATACGCAGTATTTT.

This clone was seen just once. The CDR3 loop is CAWSILTTGSGYTF. CDR3 coding DNA: TGTGCCTGGAGCATTCTAACTACCGGGAGTGGCTACACCTTC. This chain links TRBV30 with TRBJ1-2, with D unresolved. The V end lost 3 bases, the J end lost 7 bases, and 18 bases lay between the germline ends. The CDR3 extends over 14 amino acids. CDR1 and CDR2 (germline): GTSNPN, SVGIG (reference sequence).

This clone was detected only once. The rearrangement uses TRBV4-3 and TRBJ1-2; D is uncertain. CDR1 and CDR2 from the germline V gene are LGHNA and YSLEER. V dropped 2 bases and J dropped 8 bases, with 12 bases sitting between them. This CDR3 has 13 residues. This CDR3 is CASSQFGEGGYTF. The CDR3, as DNA: TGCGCCAGCAGCCAATTCGGAGAGGGAGGCTACACCTTC.

As for this clone: This sample includes further DNA sequences coding for the same CDR3. The chain joins TRBV6-5 to TRBJ2-2; perhaps TRBD2 as D (6 bases). Trimming removed 6 bases at V and 5 bases at J, with 16 bases between. The CDR3 covers 15 residues. Germline V gene sequence: CDR1 MNHEY, CDR2 SVGAGI. The CDR3 DNA sequence: TGTGCCAGCAGCTATCGGCGGGGCGGAACCGGGGAGCTGTTTTTT. Protein product: CASSYRRGGTGELFF.

A remark on this clone: The germline gene is not matched at one end of the junction; a read error may be the cause. The chain employs TRBV18 and TRBJ2-5; the D gene is possibly TRBD1 (6 bases). The germline V gene has CDR1 KGHSH and CDR2 LQKENI. The CDR3 is 15 amino acids. DNA of the CDR3: TGTGCCAGCTCGCCACCGAACAGGGAGCGGGAGACCCAGTACTTC. This translates into CASSPPNRERETQYF.

CDR3 loop: CAWSGTGLYEQYF. CDR3 nucleotides: TGTGCCTGGAGCGGAACAGGGCTGTACGAGCAGTACTTC. J is TRBJ2-7 and V is TRBV30; D is perhaps TRBD1 (6 bases). Between the trimmed V and J ends, which lost 3 bases and 4 bases, there was a span of 13 bases. The CDR3 extends over 13 amino acids. CDR1 is GTSNPN and CDR2 is SVGIG in the germline V gene (reference sequence).

The V and J genes are TRBV6-5 and TRBJ2-5; TRBD2 agrees at 9 bases. With 5 bases clipped from V and 5 bases from J, the junction kept 6 bases outside the gene matches. There are 14 residues in the CDR3. Looked up from germline, CDR1 is MNHEY and CDR2 is SVGAGI. CDR3 sequence (DNA): TGTGCCAGCAGTCTAGCGGGGTGGCGGGAGACCCAGTACTTC. This gives the protein CASSLAGWRETQYF.

This clone showed up just a few times. DNA of the CDR3: TGCGCCAGCAGCCAAGATTGGAGGACAGGGAAGAACAATGAGCAGTTCTTC. Amino acid sequence: CASSQDWRTGKNNEQFF. The V call is TRBV4-1, the J call TRBJ2-1; 8 positions match TRBD1. This CDR3 contains 17 residues. Germline V lookup: CDR1 MGHRA, CDR2 YSYEKL. V lost 0 bases to trimming and J lost 5 bases; unmatched junction nucleotides: 9.

The chain combines TRBV14 with TRBJ2-7; D perhaps matches TRBD2 (5 bases). The CDR3 sequence is 13 residues long. The germline V and J ends were trimmed by 7 bases and 7 bases, with 17 bases remaining between them. Germline V gene sequence: CDR1 SGHDN, CDR2 FVKESK. The DNA of the CDR3 is TGTGCCAGCAACGGGGAGCCTGCGAGGGAGCAGTACTTC. Translation: CASNGEPAREQYF.

V usage is TRBV9 and J usage is TRBJ2-1; 9 positions agree with TRBD2. Germline V gene data show CDR1 as SGDLS and CDR2 as YYNGEE. The V segment lost 0 bases and the J segment 5 bases; nucleotides outside the gene matches: 9. The CDR3 covers 17 residues. The CDR3 protein is CASSVDTGTSRNNEQFF. CDR3 bases: TGTGCCAGCAGCGTAGATACCGGGACTAGCAGAAACAATGAGCAGTTCTTC.

The chain recombines TRBV21-1 with TRBJ1-1; TRBD1 is the table's D call, not checked against the DNA. TRBV21-1 is classified as a pseudogene. The CDR3 is made up of 15 amino acids. The CDR3 loop reads CASSKQGLIRTEAFF. Written as DNA, the CDR3 is TGTGCCAGCAGCAAACAGGGGTTAATTCGCACTGAAGCTTTCTTT.

Concerning this clone: The same CDR3 arises from other DNA sequences in this sample as well. The rearrangement uses TRBV18 and TRBJ1-1, with D unresolved. Germline-derived CDR1 and CDR2 are KGHSH and LQKENI. The CDR3 is 13 amino acids. The ends were cut back, 3 bases at V and 1 base at J, with 6 bases in the middle. The CDR3 reads CASSPEGNTEAFF. In DNA, the CDR3 is TGTGCCAGCTCACCCGAGGGGAACACTGAAGCTTTCTTT.

The gene calls are TRBV7-9 and TRBJ1-5; D might be TRBD1 (6 bases). Germline lookup yields CDR1 SEHNR and CDR2 FQNEAQ (reference sequence). Trimming cost V 2 bases and J 5 bases, with 7 bases left between them. The CDR3 has 13 amino acids. CDR3 region: CASSLNRDQPQHF. The DNA of the CDR3 is TGTGCCAGCAGCTTAAACAGGGATCAGCCCCAGCATTTT. The full variable domain, rest sourced from reference TRBV7-9 and TRBJ1-5, is DTGVSQNPRHKITKRGQNVTFRCDPISEHNRLYWYRQTLGQGPEFLTYFQNEAQLEKSRLLSDRFSAERPKGSFSTLEIQRTEQGDSAMYLCASSLNRDQPQHFGDGTRLSIL.

The chain couples TRBV4-2 to TRBJ2-7; D is undetermined. CDR1 is LGHNA, CDR2 YNFKEQ, per germline. The CDR3 is 14 amino acids. V lost 0 bases, J lost 3 bases, and 9 bases lay in between. The DNA of the CDR3 is TGTGCCAGCAGCCAAGAGGGTAACAGCTACGAGCAGTACTTC. It translates to CASSQEGNSYEQYF.

This chain joins TRBV28 and TRBJ1-5; D may be TRBD1 (5 bases). The V gene lost 7 bases and the J gene lost 4 bases, with 17 bases spanning the gap. Germline lookup yields CDR1 MDHEN and CDR2 SYDVKM. This CDR3 has 15 amino acids. CDR3 in amino acids: CASTPRAVLNQPQHF. The CDR3 DNA sequence: TGTGCCAGCACCCCCAGGGCAGTCTTAAATCAGCCCCAGCATTTT.

V gene TRBV28 combines with J gene TRBJ2-7, with D possibly matching TRBD1 (6 bases). The V and J ends lost 6 bases and 7 bases respectively, with 13 bases between them. The CDR3 has 12 residues. Per the germline V gene, CDR1 is MDHEN and CDR2 is SYDVKM. This CDR3 reads CASRMIGGEQYF. The CDR3 DNA reads as TGTGCCAGCAGGATGATAGGGGGAGAGCAGTACTTC.

The DNA of the CDR3 is TGTGCCAGCAGTGCTAACCCAGGGGGCCTGTGGGGTCAGCCCCAGCATTTT. This translates into CASSANPGGLWGQPQHF. The chain employs TRBV25-1 and TRBJ1-5; the match to TRBD1 covers 8 bases. V lost 4 bases to trimming and J lost 6 bases; unmatched junction nucleotides: 14. The CDR3 is made up of 17 amino acids. CDR1 is MGHDK and CDR2 is SYGVNS in the germline V gene.